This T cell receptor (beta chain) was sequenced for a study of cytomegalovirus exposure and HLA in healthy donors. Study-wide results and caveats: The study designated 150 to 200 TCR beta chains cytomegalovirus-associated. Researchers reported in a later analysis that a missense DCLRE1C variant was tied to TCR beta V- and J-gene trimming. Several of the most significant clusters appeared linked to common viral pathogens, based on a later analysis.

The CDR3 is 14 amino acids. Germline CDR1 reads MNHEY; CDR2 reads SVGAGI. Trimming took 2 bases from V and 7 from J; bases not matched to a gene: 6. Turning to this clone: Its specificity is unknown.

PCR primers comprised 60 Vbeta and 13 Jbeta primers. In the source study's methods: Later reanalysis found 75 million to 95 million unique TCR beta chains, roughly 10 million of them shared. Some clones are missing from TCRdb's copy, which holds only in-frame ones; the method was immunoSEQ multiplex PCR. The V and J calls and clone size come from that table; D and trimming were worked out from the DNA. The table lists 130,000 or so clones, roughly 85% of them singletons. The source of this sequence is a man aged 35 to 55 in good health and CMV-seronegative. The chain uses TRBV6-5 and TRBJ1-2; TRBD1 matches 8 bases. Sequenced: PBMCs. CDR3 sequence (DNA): TGTGCCAGCAGTTACCTCGGACAGGGATCTGGCTACACCTTC. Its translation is CASSYLGQGSGYTF.